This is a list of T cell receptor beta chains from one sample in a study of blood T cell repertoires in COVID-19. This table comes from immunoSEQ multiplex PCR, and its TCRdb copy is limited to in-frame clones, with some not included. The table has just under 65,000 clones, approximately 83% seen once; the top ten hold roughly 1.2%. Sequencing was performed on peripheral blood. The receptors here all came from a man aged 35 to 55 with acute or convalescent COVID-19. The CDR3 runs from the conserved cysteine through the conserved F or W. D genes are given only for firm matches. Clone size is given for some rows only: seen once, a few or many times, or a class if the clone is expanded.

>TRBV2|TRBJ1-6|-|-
CASSWWGDSPLHF
TGTGCCAGCAGTTGGTGGGGGGATTCACCCCTCCACTTT
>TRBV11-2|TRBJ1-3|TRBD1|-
CASSHNRGGGNTIYF
TGTGCCAGCAGTCATAACAGGGGGGGTGGAAACACCATATATTTT
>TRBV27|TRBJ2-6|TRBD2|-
CASQLTSGGASGANVLTF
TGTGCCAGCCAACTCACTAGCGGGGGTGCGTCTGGGGCCAACGTCCTGACTTTC
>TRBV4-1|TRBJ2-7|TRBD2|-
CASSQDRGLAGIYEQYF
TGCGCCAGCAGCCAAGATCGTGGGCTAGCGGGGATTTACGAGCAGTACTTC
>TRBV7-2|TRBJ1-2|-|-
CASSLTGWRLGYTF
TGTGCCAGCAGCTTAACAGGGTGGAGGTTGGGCTACACCTTC
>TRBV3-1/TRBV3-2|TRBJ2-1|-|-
CASRPSRSSNNEQFF
TGTGCCAGCAGACCCAGTCGGAGCTCGAACAATGAGCAGTTCTTC
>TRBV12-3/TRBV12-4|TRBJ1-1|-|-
CASSRANTEAFF
TGTGCCAGCAGCAGGGCAAACACTGAAGCTTTCTTT
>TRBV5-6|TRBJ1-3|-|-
CASSLAPVSGNTIYF
TGTGCCAGCAGCTTGGCCCCCGTCTCTGGAAACACCATATATTTT
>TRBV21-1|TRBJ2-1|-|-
CASSKEPGGNEQFF
TGTGCCAGCAGCAAAGAACCTGGGGGGAATGAGCAGTTCTTC
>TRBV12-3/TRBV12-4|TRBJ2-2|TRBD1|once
CASSQGAGELFF
TGTGCCAGCAGTCAGGGGGCCGGGGAGCTGTTTTTT
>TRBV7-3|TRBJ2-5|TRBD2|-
CASSPDGTRRETQYF
TGTGCCAGCAGCCCTGACGGGACTAGAAGAGAGACCCAGTACTTC
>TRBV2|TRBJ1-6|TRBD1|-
CADGRDSVNSPLHF
TGTGCCGACGGCCGGGACAGTGTTAATTCACCCCTCCACTTT
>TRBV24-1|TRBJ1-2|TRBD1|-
CATSDSPADRPNYGYTF
TGTGCCACCAGTGATTCCCCCGCGGACAGGCCTAACTATGGCTACACCTTC
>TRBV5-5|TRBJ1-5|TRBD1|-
CASSLSGGSNQPQHF
TGTGCCAGCAGCTTGTCAGGGGGGAGCAATCAGCCCCAGCATTTT
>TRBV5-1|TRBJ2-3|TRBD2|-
CASSWGLAGATDTQYF
TGCGCCAGCAGCTGGGGACTAGCGGGGGCAACAGATACGCAGTATTTT
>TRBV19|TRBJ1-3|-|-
CASSKDSSSGNTIYF
TGTGCCAGTAGCAAGGACAGCTCCTCTGGAAACACCATATATTTT
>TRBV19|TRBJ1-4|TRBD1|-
CASRQGSNEKLFF
TGTGCCAGCAGACAGGGCTCGAATGAAAAACTGTTTTTT
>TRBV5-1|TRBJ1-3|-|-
CASSSQGPGNTIYF
TGCGCCAGCAGCTCGCAGGGGCCTGGAAACACCATATATTTT
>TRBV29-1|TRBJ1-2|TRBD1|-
CSVGPGQGRGYTF
TGCAGCGTTGGCCCTGGACAGGGTAGGGGCTACACCTTC
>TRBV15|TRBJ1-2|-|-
CATRMVGSINYGYTF
TGTGCCACCAGGATGGTCGGGAGCATTAACTATGGCTACACCTTC
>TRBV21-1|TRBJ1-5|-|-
CASSKDGQGARSNQPQHF
TGTGCCAGCAGCAAAGATGGCCAGGGCGCCCGTAGCAATCAGCCCCAGCATTTT
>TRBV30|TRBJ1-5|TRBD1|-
CAWGTGQKASNQPQHF
TGTGCCTGGGGGACAGGGCAGAAAGCTAGCAATCAGCCCCAGCATTTT
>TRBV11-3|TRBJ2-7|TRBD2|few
CASSRLGTSGGSSYEQYF
TGTGCCAGCAGCCGCCTAGGGACTAGCGGGGGTTCCTCCTACGAGCAGTACTTC
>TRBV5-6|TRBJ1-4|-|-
CASSSIRARNEKLFF
TGTGCCAGCAGCTCGATCAGGGCTCGGAATGAAAAACTGTTTTTT
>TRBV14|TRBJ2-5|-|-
CASSPRGPQGGQETQYF
TGTGCCAGCAGCCCACGGGGCCCTCAGGGGGGCCAAGAGACCCAGTACTTC
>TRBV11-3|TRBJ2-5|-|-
CASSLGRTGTETQYF
TGTGCCAGCAGCTTAGGAAGGACGGGAACGGAGACCCAGTACTTC
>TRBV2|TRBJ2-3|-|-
CASSTGGIPDTQYF
TGTGCCAGCAGTACAGGAGGGATCCCAGATACGCAGTATTTT
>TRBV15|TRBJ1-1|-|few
CATSRKKSGTSNTEAFF
TGTGCCACCAGCAGAAAGAAATCCGGGACATCGAACACTGAAGCTTTCTTT
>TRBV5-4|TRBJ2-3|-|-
CASSSGQYTDTQYF
TGTGCCAGCAGCTCCGGACAGTACACAGATACGCAGTATTTT
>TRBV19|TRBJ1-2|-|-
CASSINSGGQGGNYGYTF
TGTGCCAGTAGTATTAATTCCGGAGGGCAGGGTGGAAACTATGGCTACACCTTC
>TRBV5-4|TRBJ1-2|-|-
CASSWTGTSGGYTF
TGTGCCAGCAGCTGGACCGGGACATCGGGTGGCTACACCTTC
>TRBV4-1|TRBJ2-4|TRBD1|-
CASSQPRDRGNIQYF
TGCGCCAGCAGCCAGCCTCGGGACAGGGGAAACATTCAGTACTTC
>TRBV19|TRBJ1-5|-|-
CASSLDSGNQPQHF
TGTGCCAGTAGTTTGGACAGCGGTAATCAGCCCCAGCATTTT
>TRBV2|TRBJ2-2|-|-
CASRRTENTGELFF
TGTGCCAGCAGGCGTACAGAGAACACCGGGGAGCTGTTTTTT
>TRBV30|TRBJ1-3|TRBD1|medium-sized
CAWSVSGQGKGTIYF
TGTGCCTGGAGTGTGTCCGGACAGGGCAAAGGCACCATATATTTT
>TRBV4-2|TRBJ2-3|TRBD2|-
CASSQDPNGGGTDTQYF
TGTGCCAGCAGCCAAGATCCCAACGGGGGGGGCACAGATACGCAGTATTTT
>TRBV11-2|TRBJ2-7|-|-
CATSLGLAYEQYF
TGTGCCACCAGTTTGGGGCTCGCCTACGAGCAGTACTTC
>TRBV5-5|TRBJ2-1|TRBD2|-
CASSLRGLASYNEQFF
TGTGCCAGCAGCTTGAGGGGACTAGCCTCCTACAATGAGCAGTTCTTC
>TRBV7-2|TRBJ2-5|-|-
CASSATRQETQYF
TGTGCCAGCAGCGCGACACGCCAAGAGACCCAGTACTTC
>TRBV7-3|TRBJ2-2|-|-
CASSLEGGTGELFF
TGTGCCAGCAGCTTAGAAGGGGGCACCGGGGAGCTGTTTTTT
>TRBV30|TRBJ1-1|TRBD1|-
CAWRPGQGVTEAFF
TGTGCCTGGAGGCCAGGACAGGGGGTAACTGAAGCTTTCTTT
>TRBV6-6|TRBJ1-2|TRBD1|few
CASTRGGPVGTGLYGYTF
TGTGCCAGCACTCGAGGGGGGCCCGTTGGGACAGGGCTATATGGCTACACCTTC
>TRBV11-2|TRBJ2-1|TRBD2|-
CASSLVLRGAYNEQFF
TGTGCCAGCAGCTTAGTCCTGCGGGGGGCCTACAATGAGCAGTTCTTC
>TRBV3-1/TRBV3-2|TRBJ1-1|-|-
CASSQGVNTEAFF
TGTGCCAGCAGCCAAGGAGTGAACACTGAAGCTTTCTTT
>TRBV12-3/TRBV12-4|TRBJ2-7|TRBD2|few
CASSPQTSKQYF
TGTGCCAGCAGTCCCCAGACTAGCAAGCAGTACTTC
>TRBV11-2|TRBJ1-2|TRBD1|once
CASSSGGYYGYTF
TGTGCCAGCAGCTCAGGGGGGTACTATGGCTACACCTTC
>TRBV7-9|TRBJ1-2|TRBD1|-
CASSSGTDFRYGYTF
TGTGCCAGCAGCTCGGGGACAGACTTCAGATATGGCTACACCTTC
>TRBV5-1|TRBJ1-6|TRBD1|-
CASSLSGTDNSPLHF
TGCGCCAGCAGTTTATCCGGGACAGATAATTCACCCCTCCACTTT
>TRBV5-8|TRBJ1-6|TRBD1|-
CASSRADRGNSPLHF
TGTGCCAGCAGCCGAGCCGACAGGGGAAATTCACCCCTCCACTTT
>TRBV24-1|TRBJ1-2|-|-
CATSDLQIWRAPGYTF
TGTGCCACCAGTGATTTGCAAATCTGGCGGGCACCTGGCTACACCTTC
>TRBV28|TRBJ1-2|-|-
CASGSWRGGDYGYTF
TGTGCCAGCGGTAGTTGGCGCGGGGGCGACTATGGCTACACCTTC
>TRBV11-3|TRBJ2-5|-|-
CASSFSFGASVPWETQYF
TGTGCCAGCAGCTTCAGCTTCGGGGCTAGCGTGCCTTGGGAGACCCAGTACTTC
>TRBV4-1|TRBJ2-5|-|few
CASSKGSTGHLQETQYF
TGCGCCAGCAGCAAGGGGTCTACTGGACACTTACAAGAGACCCAGTACTTC